The 18 T cell receptor beta chains below come from one sample, sequenced in a study of T-cell reconstitution after alpha-beta-depleted transplantation in children (dated by TCRdb to 2016 to 2017). The method was PCR. Sequenced on an Illumina HiSeq 2500. Molecular barcoding was employed in the preparation of TCR libraries, with unique molecular identifiers being used to normalize TCRbeta repertoire quantification. The public reads were run again by TCRdb, first through fastp at Q25 and then through MiXCR, and only productive beta chains were kept. Rows with a matching CDR3 protein are joined into one entry that keeps the most common DNA and genes. This sample gives just under 350,000 distinct CDR3 sequences in total; around 15% of them show up just once. Around 38% of the sample comes from the top ten. According to the study, the label for this sample's treatment or condition signals: allogeneic hematopoietic cell transplantation with graft depleted of TCRalphabeta T cells and CD19 B cells.

The input for sequencing was PBMCs, mostly from graft donor cells, taken 360 days after TCRalphabeta/CD19-depleted stem cell transplant. The receptors come from a male patient aged 2 to 9 who had a stem cell transplant for acute lymphoblastic leukemia, so the T cells may come from the graft donor.

This clonotype has at least ten counts. V gene TRBV20-1 combines with J gene TRBJ1-5; D gene ambiguous. The ends were cut back, 4 bases at V and 0 bases at J, with 10 bases in the middle. CDR1 and CDR2 from the germline V gene are DFQATT and SNEGSKA (reference sequence). The length of the CDR3 is 14 residues. The CDR3 loop reads CSATGIYSNQPQHF. Written as DNA, the CDR3 is TGCAGTGCTACCGGGATTTATAGCAATCAGCCCCAGCATTTT.

This clonotype was counted a few times. The chain joins TRBV10-3 to TRBJ2-5, with D maybe TRBD1 (6 bases). Germline values: CDR1 ENHRY, CDR2 SYGVKD. This CDR3 region has 14 residues. Trimming removed 3 bases from V and 3 bases from J, with 11 bases in between. The CDR3 protein is CAISDRGVEETQYF. CDR3 nucleotide sequence: TGTGCCATCAGTGACAGGGGCGTTGAAGAGACCCAGTACTTC.

This chain links TRBV6-2 or TRBV6-3 with TRBJ2-3; D uncertain. The V gene's germline CDR1 is MNHEY and CDR2 SVGEGT. Trimming took off 5 bases at V and 4 bases at J, with 7 bases between the two ends. The CDR3 is 12 amino acids. CDR3 DNA sequence: TGTGCCAGCAGTACTTGGTCAGATACGCAGTATTTT. It yields the protein CASSTWSDTQYF.

The table lists this clonotype with a few counts. V gene TRBV4-1 combines with J gene TRBJ2-1; D unclear. Per germline, CDR1 MGHRA and CDR2 YSYEKL. The CDR3 sequence is 14 residues long. V was shortened by 0 bases and J by 9 bases, with 12 bases between the two germline ends. CDR3 nucleotides: TGCGCCAGCAGCCAAGACTCGACATCTTTTGAGCAGTTCTTC. It translates to CASSQDSTSFEQFF.

This clonotype was counted ten times or more. V gene TRBV5-1 combines with J gene TRBJ1-1; possibly TRBD1 for D (6 bases). V lost 3 bases, J lost 7 bases, and 10 bases lay in between. Germline V gene lookup returns CDR1 SGHRS and CDR2 YFSETQ. CDR3 length: 12 amino acids. CDR3 amino acids: CASSSGTLEAFF. The CDR3 DNA reads as TGCGCCAGCAGCTCCGGGACACTTGAAGCTTTCTTT.

The chain couples TRBV20-1 to TRBJ1-5; TRBD1 matches 7 bases. The CDR3 loop spans 15 amino acids. Germline V gives CDR1 DFQATT, CDR2 SNEGSKA (reference sequence). V lost 3 bases to trimming and J lost 5 bases; unmatched junction nucleotides: 10. The CDR3 nucleotides are TGCAGTGCTAGTCGACCACAGGGGAGGGATCAGCCCCAGCATTTT. As protein: CSASRPQGRDQPQHF.

For the CDR3, the DNA is TGTGCCAGCAGTTGGAGTAGCGGGAGACCCTTTGCCCGACCGGGGCAGTTCTTC. It specifies CASSWSSGRPFARPGQFF. The rearrangement uses TRBV12-3 or TRBV12-4 and TRBJ2-1; 9 positions match TRBD2. The CDR3 covers 18 residues. Trimming at V came to 4 bases and at J to 12 bases, leaving 22 bases not matched to a gene.

This clonotype was picked up a small number of times. The chain uses TRBV12-3 or TRBV12-4 and TRBJ1-5; unclear D gene. The CDR3 is 15 amino acids. V was clipped by 3 bases and J by 3 bases, with 12 bases between them. The CDR3 coding sequence is TGTGCCAGCAGTTTTCACGGAGGAGCCAATCAGCCCCAGCATTTT. Translation: CASSFHGGANQPQHF.

This sequence joins TRBV6-1 and TRBJ1-5; D gene uncertain. The V end lost 0 bases, the J end lost 4 bases, and 10 bases lay between the germline ends. CDR1 and CDR2 (germline): MNHNS, SASEGT. The CDR3 is 15 residues long. The CDR3 sequence: CASSEALGSNQPQHF. The DNA of the CDR3 is TGTGCCAGCAGTGAAGCGCTCGGATCTAATCAGCCCCAGCATTTT.

The chain carries TRBV11-2 and TRBJ2-1, with TRBD2 identical over 7 bases. The CDR3 is made up of 14 amino acids. After removal of 7 bases from V and 0 bases from J, the junction contained 3 bases not matched to a gene. Germline V CDR1 and CDR2: SGHAT, FQNNGV. The CDR3 is CASIAGDSYNEQFF. The CDR3 nucleotides are TGTGCCAGCATTGCGGGAGACTCCTACAATGAGCAGTTCTTC.

The chain carries TRBV6-5 and TRBJ1-2; 9 positions match TRBD1. This CDR3 is built from 15 residues. Germline trimming cut 0 bases from V and 8 bases from J; bases unmatched to any gene: 7. Germline-derived CDR1 and CDR2 are MNHEY and SVGAGI. As DNA, the CDR3 is TGTGCCAGCAGTTACTCGGACAGGGGCGAAGGAGGCTACACCTTC. It encodes CASSYSDRGEGGYTF.

This clonotype came up a few times. The chain has TRBV28 and TRBJ2-3, with a possible D match to TRBD2 (5 bases). CDR1 is MDHEN, CDR2 SYDVKM, per germline. Trimming shortened V by 5 bases and J by 14 bases, and 17 bases separated the two germline ends. The CDR3 is 12 residues long. The CDR3, as DNA: TGTGCCAGCAGTCCCTGGGCCTTCGGACTGTATTTT. This gives the protein CASSPWAFGLYF.

This clonotype appeared a few times. The V and J genes are TRBV4-1 and TRBJ2-1, with D possibly called TRBD1 or TRBD2 (5 bases each). The V end lost 3 bases, the J end lost 0 bases, and 9 bases lay between the germline ends. This CDR3 region has 15 residues. Germline V gene lookup returns CDR1 MGHRA and CDR2 YSYEKL. CDR3 protein: CASSHWGSSYNEQFF. CDR3 DNA sequence: TGCGCCAGCAGCCATTGGGGGAGCTCCTACAATGAGCAGTTCTTC.

This clonotype came up many times. The CDR3 nucleotides read TGTGCCATCAGTGAAACTAGCGGGAGTGTAGATACGCAGTATTTT. Translation gives CAISETSGSVDTQYF. V usage is TRBV10-3 and J usage is TRBJ2-3, with 11 bases lining up with TRBD2. The CDR3 extends over 15 amino acids. Germline V gene lookup returns CDR1 ENHRY and CDR2 SYGVKD. J lost 5 bases, V lost 3 bases, and 4 bases had no gene match.

This clonotype was seen only a few times. The rearrangement links TRBV12-5 to TRBJ2-5; D is ambiguous. Trimming removed 6 bases at V and 0 bases at J, with 20 bases between. There are 17 residues in the CDR3. Looked up from germline, CDR1 is LGHNT and CDR2 is FRNRAP. The CDR3 loop reads CASGYGEFSAYQETQYF. CDR3 coding DNA: TGTGCTAGTGGCTACGGCGAATTTTCTGCGTACCAAGAGACCCAGTACTTC.

This clonotype was counted ten times or more. The genes are TRBV7-9 and TRBJ1-5; D call uncertain. The ends were cut back, 3 bases at V and 4 bases at J, with 7 bases in the middle. There are 13 residues in the CDR3. CDR1 and CDR2 from the germline V gene are SEHNR and FQNEAQ (reference sequence). The CDR3 loop is CASSFSGNQPQHF. The CDR3 DNA reads as TGTGCCAGCAGCTTCTCGGGGAATCAGCCCCAGCATTTT.

V and J are TRBV28 and TRBJ1-3; a weak D match, TRBD1 (6 bases). CDR1 is MDHEN, CDR2 SYDVKM, per germline. This CDR3 is 16 amino acids long. V lost 3 bases and J 2 bases, leaving 14 bases between the germline ends. The CDR3 loop reads CASSFSRGVTGNTIYF. CDR3 DNA: TGTGCCAGCAGTTTTTCAAGGGGGGTCACTGGAAACACCATATATTTT.

The J gene is TRBJ2-7, the V gene TRBV7-2; tentatively, D is TRBD2 (5 bases). The CDR3 runs 13 residues. The V and J ends lost 5 bases and 3 bases respectively, with 11 bases between them. CDR1 SGHTA and CDR2 FQGNSA come from the germline V gene. The CDR3 bases are TGTGCCAGCAGCGGGAGAGGCGTCTACGAGCAGTACTTC. Translated: CASSGRGVYEQYF.